Listed here are 11 T cell receptor beta chains from one sample, sequenced in a study of graft-versus-host responses after intestinal transplantation. Assay: immunoSEQ multiplex PCR; the TCRdb copy retains only in-frame clones and omits some. The data show about 100,000 clones, with 75% to 95% seen just once and around 16% held by the top ten. This specimen consisted of PBMCs, obtained 450 to 480 days after intestinal transplant. These TCRs come from a human patient who received an intestinal transplant, so some T cells may come from the graft donor.

The chain combines TRBV7-8 with TRBJ2-5; the match to TRBD1 covers 9 bases. Germline CDR1 is SGHVS and CDR2 is FQNEAQ. V lost 5 bases, J lost 5 bases, and 15 bases stayed unmatched. This CDR3 region has 17 residues. In nucleotides, the CDR3 is TGTGCCAGCAGCCTCACGATTCTAGGACAGGGGAGGGAGACCCAGTACTTC. It specifies CASSLTILGQGRETQYF.

The V and J genes are TRBV6-5 and TRBJ2-5; 8 nucleotides match TRBD1. Germline V lookup: CDR1 MNHEY, CDR2 SVGAGI. This CDR3 is 15 amino acids long. V gave up 2 bases and J gave up 5 bases; unmatched junction bases: 7. The CDR3 DNA is TGTGCCAGCAGTTACGGTCAGGGGGCTAAGGAGACCCAGTACTTC. Amino acid sequence: CASSYGQGAKETQYF.

This rearrangement joins TRBV4-2 to TRBJ2-3; TRBD2 is a possible D gene (7 bases). Germline V lookup: CDR1 LGHNA, CDR2 YNFKEQ. V was shortened by 1 base and J by 3 bases, with 14 bases between the two germline ends. There are 16 residues in the CDR3. Here the CDR3 DNA reads TGTGCCAGCAGCCAAGTATTAGGGGGGGGAACAGATACGCAGTATTTT. Its protein is CASSQVLGGGTDTQYF.

The chain employs TRBV2 and TRBJ2-7; 7 bases agree with TRBD1. The CDR3 has 15 amino acids. Germline loops: CDR1 SNHLY, CDR2 FYNNEI. The J segment lost 6 bases and the V segment lost 4 bases, leaving 12 bases of the junction unmatched. The DNA of the CDR3 is TGTGCCAGCAGTGTCCTCGACAGGGAATTTTCCGAGCAGTACTTC. Protein product: CASSVLDREFSEQYF.

The rearrangement links TRBV6-5 to TRBJ2-7, with a tentative D call TRBD1 (6 bases). The CDR3 is 12 residues long. CDR1 and CDR2 (germline): MNHEY, SVGAGI. Trimming shortened V by 9 bases and J by 2 bases, and 11 bases separated the two germline ends. The CDR3 protein is CARQGSPYEQYF. CDR3 nucleotides: TGTGCCAGACAGGGCTCCCCCTACGAGCAGTACTTC.

V is TRBV6-1 and J is TRBJ2-1, with D possibly being TRBD1 (5 bases). V dropped 3 bases and J dropped 7 bases, with 10 bases sitting between them. Germline V gives CDR1 MNHNS, CDR2 SASEGT. CDR3 length equals 13 residues. CDR3 bases: TGTGCCAGCAGTGAGCAGGGATGGAATGAGCAGTTCTTC. This encodes CASSEQGWNEQFF.

The chain recombines TRBV20-1 with TRBJ1-2; D gene uncertain. Trimming removed 0 bases at V and 8 bases at J, with 7 bases between. The germline gives CDR1 DFQATT, CDR2 SNEGSKA (reference sequence). CDR3 length: 11 amino acids. This CDR3 is CSARDRAGYTF. In DNA form, the CDR3 reads TGCAGTGCTAGAGATCGCGCGGGCTACACCTTC.

The rearrangement joins TRBV6-5 to TRBJ1-1; tentatively, D is TRBD1 (5 bases). The germline V and J ends were trimmed by 4 bases and 4 bases, with 10 bases remaining between them. There are 13 residues in the CDR3. CDR1 is MNHEY, CDR2 SVGAGI, per germline. The CDR3 loop is CASSFGGTTEAFF. The CDR3 nucleotides are TGTGCCAGCAGTTTTGGGGGGACCACTGAAGCTTTCTTT.

The chain joins TRBV21-1 to TRBJ2-3; the table names TRBD2, a call not compared with the DNA. TRBV21-1 corresponds to a pseudogene. This CDR3 has 17 residues. This CDR3 reads CASSKGEATLYRDTQYF. DNA of the CDR3: TGTGCCAGCAGCAAAGGAGAGGCCACCCTCTATAGAGATACGCAGTATTTT.

The chain links TRBV19 to TRBJ1-1; D is uncertain. Germline CDR1 LNHDA, CDR2 SQIVND (reference sequence). The germline V and J ends were trimmed by 2 bases and 1 base, with 8 bases remaining between them. The CDR3 has 14 amino acids. CDR3 sequence (DNA): TGTGCCAGTAGTATACCCGGCGCGAACACTGAAGCTTTCTTT. It yields the protein CASSIPGANTEAFF.

V and J are TRBV5-6 and TRBJ2-2; 7 bases align to TRBD1. V dropped 0 bases and J dropped 5; count of bases not matched to a gene: 4. The CDR3 runs to 15 residues. Germline CDR1 SGHDT, CDR2 YYEEEE. CDR3 amino acids: CASSLGQGVTGELFF. The CDR3 nucleotides are TGTGCCAGCAGCTTGGGGCAGGGGGTGACCGGGGAGCTGTTTTTT.